One sample yielded the 18 T cell receptor beta chains listed below, sequenced in a study of T cell repertoires in cytomegalovirus infection. One entry per CDR3 protein results from TCRdb running MiXCR on the reads. Of about 920,000 distinct CDR3 sequences in the sample, approximately 32% were seen once. These receptors lack a known antigen. The sample was cultured CD8+ T cells from PBMCs, taken from culture after CMV antigen stimulation. These receptors all stem from a human donor in good health (CMV status not recorded). Some clones in this sample may be carry-over from other donors' samples.

This clonotype was recorded many times. The chain links TRBV11-2 to TRBJ2-2; D not resolved. Germline CDR1 and CDR2: SGHAT and FQNNGV. The V gene lost 1 base and the J gene lost 7 bases, with 7 bases spanning the gap. The CDR3 is 13 amino acids. CDR3 in DNA: TGTGCCAGCAGCTTAGGGGCAGGCGGGGAGCTGTTTTTT. Translating gives CASSLGAGGELFF.

The chain couples TRBV6-5 to TRBJ1-2; no reliable D call. The CDR3 totals 14 residues. Trimming pared 2 bases from V and 6 bases from J, leaving 13 bases between. Looked up from germline, CDR1 is MNHEY and CDR2 is SVGAGI. Written as DNA, the CDR3 is TGTGCCAGCAGTTACCGCGCCGGGTTCCATGGCTACACCTTC. Its protein product is CASSYRAGFHGYTF.

The chain joins TRBV28 to TRBJ1-2; 7 bases map to TRBD1. The CDR3 runs to 18 residues. With 4 bases clipped from V and 2 bases from J, the junction kept 16 bases outside the gene matches. The germline V gene encodes CDR1 MDHEN and CDR2 SYDVKM. This CDR3 reads CASSSRNLGGQWNYGYTF. The CDR3 nucleotides read TGTGCCAGCAGTTCCCGAAATTTAGGGGGACAGTGGAACTATGGCTACACCTTC.

The CDR3 nucleotides are TGTGCCAGCAGCGGTCTGACTAGCGGGGGGGCGACAGATACGCAGTATTTT. This encodes CASSGLTSGGATDTQYF. V is TRBV11-2 and J is TRBJ2-3; 14 bases are a match to TRBD2. The junction had 7 bases not matched to a gene; V was cut back by 5 bases and J by 3 bases. Germline-derived CDR1 and CDR2 are SGHAT and FQNNGV. This CDR3 is built from 17 residues.

The chain is built from TRBV6-8 and TRBJ2-5, with D unresolved. The V and J ends lost 5 bases and 3 bases respectively, with 10 bases between them. Looked up from germline, CDR1 is MNHGY and CDR2 is SAAAGT. The CDR3 sequence is 13 residues long. The CDR3 coding sequence is TGTGCCAGCAGTCAAAGGGTGGAAGAGACCCAGTACTTC. This gives the protein CASSQRVEETQYF.

This clonotype was observed once. The rearrangement uses TRBV27 and TRBJ2-1; 10 bases map to TRBD2. CDR1 is MNHEY, CDR2 SMNVEV, per germline (reference sequence). The CDR3 consists of 13 residues. Here the CDR3 DNA reads TGTGGAAGCGGGGGGGCCCCCTACAATGAGCAGTTCTTC. This translates into CGSGGAPYNEQFF.

This clonotype was seen only a few times. V usage is TRBV12-3 or TRBV12-4 and J usage is TRBJ2-1; D is ambiguous. The CDR3 length is 16 residues. Trimming took 5 bases from V and 7 from J, leaving 21 bases between them. In nucleotides, the CDR3 is TGTGCCAGCAGTCTATCGGACCGTCTTAGTGGGAATGAGCAGTTCTTC. Protein sequence: CASSLSDRLSGNEQFF.

The genes are TRBV6-1 and TRBJ2-1; D uncertain. Trimming removed 2 bases from V and 8 bases from J, with 25 bases in between. CDR3 length equals 18 residues. The V gene's germline CDR1 is MNHNS and CDR2 SASEGT. CDR3 loop: CASSERRAYQGPHDEQFF. Here the CDR3 DNA reads TGTGCCAGCAGTGAAAGAAGGGCATACCAAGGGCCTCACGATGAGCAGTTCTTC.

V gene TRBV27 combines with J gene TRBJ2-7, with D perhaps TRBD2 (6 bases). Trimming removed 3 bases at V and 3 bases at J, with 15 bases between. CDR3 size: 15 residues. Per the germline V gene, CDR1 is MNHEY and CDR2 is SMNVEV (reference sequence). CDR3 DNA sequence: TGTGCCAGCAGTTTTGCCGGGACTGTCCTCTACGAGCAGTACTTC. Residues: CASSFAGTVLYEQYF.

This clonotype was detected a few times. This chain connects TRBV28 to TRBJ2-7; TRBD1 is a possible D gene (5 bases). Trimming took off 4 bases at V and 3 bases at J, with 13 bases between the two ends. The germline V gene encodes CDR1 MDHEN and CDR2 SYDVKM. This CDR3 is built from 14 residues. CDR3 bases: TGTGCCAGCAGTTCAGGGTCCCACCTCTACGAGCAGTACGTC. It encodes CASSSGSHLYEQYV.

This clonotype was recorded a few times. This chain links TRBV2 with TRBJ2-1; weak D call: TRBD1 (5 bases). Trimming shortened V by 7 bases and J by 4 bases, and 11 bases separated the two germline ends. Germline lookup yields CDR1 SNHLY and CDR2 FYNNEI. The CDR3 sequence is 13 residues long. CDR3 in amino acids: CASKQDLYNEQFF. The CDR3 DNA sequence: TGTGCCAGCAAACAGGACCTTTACAATGAGCAGTTCTTC.

The chain is built from TRBV7-3 and TRBJ1-2; 7 bases agree with TRBD1. This CDR3 is built from 17 residues. V lost 2 bases, J lost 4 bases, and 13 bases stayed unmatched. Germline CDR1 reads SGHTA; CDR2 reads FQGTGA. The CDR3: CASSLVGVTGSLYGYTF. CDR3 coding DNA: TGTGCCAGCAGCTTAGTGGGGGTGACAGGGAGCCTCTATGGCTACACCTTC.

This chain links TRBV4-2 with TRBJ2-1, with D unresolved. CDR3 length: 16 residues. Per germline, CDR1 LGHNA and CDR2 YNFKEQ. V was clipped by 4 bases and J by 3 bases, with 16 bases between them. In DNA form, the CDR3 reads TGTGCCAGCAGCCGGGAAGAGGCAGAATACTACAATGAGCAGTTCTTC. Translating it yields CASSREEAEYYNEQFF.

This rearrangement joins TRBV12-3 or TRBV12-4 to TRBJ2-3, with no clear D. V lost 5 bases and J 5 bases, leaving 17 bases between the germline ends. CDR3 length: 15 residues. CDR3 nucleotide sequence: TGTGCCAGCAGTCCCATTAGTTATTGGGAAGATACGCAGTATTTT. Translation gives CASSPISYWEDTQYF.

As for this clonotype: The junction does not match germline at one end; this may be a read error. This chain joins TRBV6-1 and TRBJ1-2; 8 bases line up with TRBD1. The germline gives CDR1 MNHNS, CDR2 SASEGT. The CDR3 is made up of 14 amino acids. In nucleotides, the CDR3 is TGTGTCAGCAGAGCCAGGGGGCCGACTATGGGCTACACCTTC. It specifies CVSRARGPTMGYTF.

This clonotype showed up just a few times. The rearrangement links TRBV11-2 to TRBJ1-6; D possibly corresponds to TRBD1 (5 bases). In germline, CDR1 is SGHAT, CDR2 FQNNGV. The CDR3 length is 17 residues. V shed 5 bases and J shed 5 bases, with 19 bases lying between them. The chain's CDR3 is CASSGLGDGGDNSPLHF. The CDR3 DNA is TGTGCCAGCAGCGGATTGGGTGACGGGGGAGATAATTCACCCCTCCACTTT.

This clonotype was recorded a few times. The rearrangement links TRBV20-1 to TRBJ2-3; D is unclear. The CDR3 is made up of 12 amino acids. The V gene lost 3 bases and the J gene lost 2 bases, with 6 bases spanning the gap. Looked up from germline, CDR1 is DFQATT and CDR2 is SNEGSKA (reference sequence). The CDR3 sequence: CSASQLTDTQYF. For the CDR3, the DNA is TGCAGTGCTAGTCAGCTCACAGATACGCAGTATTTT.

Concerning this clonotype itself: A single base separates this from a much larger clone, so it may be a read error. The chain is built from TRBV7-6 and TRBJ2-1; no definite D call. V was trimmed by 5 bases and J by 2 bases, leaving 13 bases between them. The CDR3 consists of 15 residues. Germline CDR1 and CDR2: SGHVS and FNYEAQ. The DNA for the CDR3 is TGTGCCAGCAGCCACTGGCCACCGACCTACAATGAGCAGTTCTTC. This gives the protein CASSHWPPTYNEQFF.